This TCR beta chain was profiled in a study of cytomegalovirus exposure and HLA in healthy donors. Study outcomes and limitations: A later analysis reportedly found that, within productive TCRs, an Asian-associated ancestry cluster had fewer N-insertions than the mean observed across the approximately 700 donors. Later analysis demonstrated an association between a missense DCLRE1C variant and TCR beta V- and J-gene trimming.

Primers included in the PCR were 60 Vbeta and 13 Jbeta primers. Per the original methods: A follow-up analysis tallied around 80 million unique TCR beta chains, approximately 11 million shared. Repertoires were generated with immunoSEQ multiplex PCR, while TCRdb's copy carries only in-frame clones and drops some. The DNA was the basis for D and trimming; V, J and clone size are from that table. The repertoire includes about 59,000 clones, under 90% of them detected once, and approximately 3.5% sits in the top ten. Germline CDR1 and CDR2: SGHRS and YFSETQ. The CDR3 runs 15 residues. The V end lost 4 bases, the J end lost 2 bases, and 16 bases lay between the germline ends. About this clone itself: Its antigen is unidentified.

The TCR comes from a woman in her thirties or forties in good health and CMV-seronegative. This sequence joins TRBV5-1 and TRBJ2-7, with D perhaps matching TRBD2 (6 bases). Sequenced: PBMCs. CDR3 DNA: TGCGCCAGCAGCCCTGGGGGGACTTCCCCCTACGAGCAGTACTTC. It specifies CASSPGGTSPYEQYF.